The rows below give T cell receptor beta chains drawn from one sample of a study of HIV-infected patients and healthy controls. TCRdb processed the 5' RACE reads anew with MiXCR; each CDR3 protein has one entry. The sample has 7,500 to 8,000 distinct CDR3 sequences, 5.5% to 7% seen once. The material was blood, obtained before antiretroviral therapy. These receptors were taken from an adult with HIV infection. CDR3s include the opening cysteine and the closing phenylalanine or tryptophan. Fields, in order: CDR3 protein, CDR3 DNA, D gene, J gene, V gene, clone size. A D gene is named only where the DNA matches it firmly. Clone size is stated in some rows and not others, as once, few, many or a class when expanded.

CDR3 protein: CASSLSKTGSTEAFF
CDR3 DNA: TGTGCCAGCAGTTTATCCAAGACAGGGTCCACTGAAGCTTTCTTT
D gene: TRBD1
J gene: TRBJ1-1
V gene: TRBV27
clone size: .

CDR3 protein: CASSLRFLRPSSYNSPLHF
CDR3 DNA: TGTGCCAGCAGTTTAAGGTTCCTCAGGCCGAGCTCCTATAATTCACCCCTCCACTTT
D gene: .
J gene: TRBJ1-6
V gene: TRBV27
clone size: many

CDR3 protein: CASNPGTDTQYF
CDR3 DNA: TGTGCCAGCAATCCTGGGACAGATACGCAGTATTTT
D gene: .
J gene: TRBJ2-3
V gene: TRBV12-3/TRBV12-4
clone size: many

CDR3 protein: CASSQWGDQPQHF
CDR3 DNA: TGTGCCAGCAGCCAGTGGGGGGATCAGCCCCAGCATTTT
D gene: .
J gene: TRBJ1-5
V gene: TRBV7-8
clone size: medium-sized

CDR3 protein: CASSIDQAYNEQFF
CDR3 DNA: TGTGCCAGCAGTATAGACCAGGCTTACAATGAGCAGTTCTTC
D gene: .
J gene: TRBJ2-1
V gene: TRBV6-1
clone size: medium-sized

CDR3 protein: CASSYDREEPEAFF
CDR3 DNA: TGTGCCAGCAGTTACGACAGGGAAGAACCTGAAGCTTTCTTT
D gene: TRBD1
J gene: TRBJ1-1
V gene: TRBV6-2/TRBV6-3
clone size: many

CDR3 protein: CASSLGTDIQETQYF
CDR3 DNA: TGCGCCAGCAGCTTAGGGACAGATATCCAAGAGACCCAGTACTTC
D gene: TRBD1
J gene: TRBJ2-5
V gene: TRBV5-1
clone size: many

CDR3 protein: CASSRTSGIYNEQFF
CDR3 DNA: TGTGCCAGCAGCCGAACTAGCGGGATTTACAATGAGCAGTTCTTC
D gene: TRBD2
J gene: TRBJ2-1
V gene: TRBV13
clone size: many

CDR3 protein: CASSQDSGMGQNIQYF
CDR3 DNA: TGCGCCAGCAGCCAAGATTCGGGAATGGGCCAAAACATTCAGTACTTC
D gene: .
J gene: TRBJ2-4
V gene: TRBV4-1
clone size: many

CDR3 protein: CATSDEDRDQCF
CDR3 DNA: TGTGCCACCAGTGATGAGGACAGGGACCAGTGCTTC
D gene: TRBD1
J gene: TRBJ2-7
V gene: TRBV24-1
clone size: .

CDR3 protein: CASSFPFSYNEQFF
CDR3 DNA: TGTGCCAGCAGCTTCCCCTTCTCCTACAATGAGCAGTTCTTC
D gene: .
J gene: TRBJ2-1
V gene: TRBV11-2
clone size: .

CDR3 protein: CASSVSGGPASTQYF
CDR3 DNA: TGTGCCAGCAGTGTCAGTGGGGGGCCCGCAAGTACGCAGTATTTT
D gene: .
J gene: TRBJ2-3
V gene: TRBV6-5
clone size: many

CDR3 protein: CASSFNSALEAFF
CDR3 DNA: TGTGCCAGCAGTTTCAACAGCGCGTTGGAAGCTTTCTTT
D gene: .
J gene: TRBJ1-1
V gene: TRBV12-3/TRBV12-4
clone size: large

CDR3 protein: CSASYVEKSYNEQFF
CDR3 DNA: TGCAGTGCTAGTTATGTGGAAAAATCTTACAATGAGCAGTTCTTC
D gene: .
J gene: TRBJ2-1
V gene: TRBV20-1
clone size: medium-sized

CDR3 protein: CSARAEGTIYF
CDR3 DNA: TGCAGTGCCAGAGCGGAAGGCACCATATATTTT
D gene: .
J gene: TRBJ1-3
V gene: TRBV20-1
clone size: medium-sized

CDR3 protein: CASSLVPGTGGLMNTEAFF
CDR3 DNA: TGCGCCAGCAGCTTGGTCCCCGGGACAGGGGGCTTGATGAACACTGAAGCTTTCTTT
D gene: TRBD1
J gene: TRBJ1-1
V gene: TRBV5-1
clone size: .

CDR3 protein: CASSPGIRNTQYF
CDR3 DNA: TGTGCCAGCAGCCCCGGGATACGCAATACGCAGTATTTT
D gene: .
J gene: TRBJ2-3
V gene: TRBV12-3/TRBV12-4
clone size: medium-sized

CDR3 protein: CAISDGQQPQHF
CDR3 DNA: TGTGCCATCAGTGATGGGCAGCAGCCCCAGCATTTT
D gene: .
J gene: TRBJ1-5
V gene: TRBV10-3
clone size: .

CDR3 protein: CATLSGYWQRVGYTF
CDR3 DNA: TGTGCCACCCTCTCCGGGTATTGGCAAAGGGTTGGCTACACCTTC
D gene: .
J gene: TRBJ1-2
V gene: TRBV28
clone size: .

CDR3 protein: CSALGRTAYEQYF
CDR3 DNA: TGCAGTGCCCTGGGGAGGACGGCCTACGAGCAGTACTTC
D gene: .
J gene: TRBJ2-7
V gene: TRBV20-1
clone size: many

CDR3 protein: CASSWSTDRGYSETQYF
CDR3 DNA: TGTGCCAGCAGCTGGAGTACCGACAGGGGGTATTCAGAGACCCAGTACTTC
D gene: TRBD1
J gene: TRBJ2-5
V gene: TRBV7-9
clone size: medium-sized

CDR3 protein: CASSLPSGGSLAQYF
CDR3 DNA: TGTGCCAGCAGTTTACCTAGCGGGGGTTCCCTTGCGCAGTATTTT
D gene: TRBD2
J gene: TRBJ2-3
V gene: TRBV27
clone size: medium-sized

CDR3 protein: CASSPDSDTQYF
CDR3 DNA: TGTGCCAGCAGTCCTGATTCAGATACGCAGTATTTT
D gene: .
J gene: TRBJ2-3
V gene: TRBV27
clone size: many

CDR3 protein: CSARARDRAADTQYF
CDR3 DNA: TGCAGTGCTAGAGCCAGGGACAGGGCCGCAGATACGCAGTATTTT
D gene: TRBD1
J gene: TRBJ2-3
V gene: TRBV20-1
clone size: many

CDR3 protein: CASSLDVSGVGDTQYF
CDR3 DNA: TGCGCCAGCAGCTTGGACGTATCGGGCGTCGGGGATACGCAGTATTTT
D gene: .
J gene: TRBJ2-3
V gene: TRBV5-1
clone size: many

CDR3 protein: CAISPGGAREGYNEQFF
CDR3 DNA: TGTGCCATCAGCCCGGGGGGCGCAAGAGAGGGGTACAATGAGCAGTTCTTC
D gene: .
J gene: TRBJ2-1
V gene: TRBV10-3
clone size: medium-sized

CDR3 protein: CSACYDYNEQFF
CDR3 DNA: TGCAGCGCCTGCTATGACTACAATGAGCAGTTCTTC
D gene: .
J gene: TRBJ2-1
V gene: TRBV29-1
clone size: medium-sized

CDR3 protein: CASSYRGLYTEAFF
CDR3 DNA: TGTGCCAGCAGTTACAGGGGGCTGTACACTGAAGCTTTCTTT
D gene: TRBD1
J gene: TRBJ1-1
V gene: TRBV6-5
clone size: many

CDR3 protein: CASSRTGEGEQYF
CDR3 DNA: TGTGCCAGCAGCAGGACAGGGGAGGGCGAGCAGTACTTC
D gene: TRBD1
J gene: TRBJ2-7
V gene: TRBV6-2/TRBV6-3
clone size: .

CDR3 protein: CASSQDPNEGSDEKLFF
CDR3 DNA: TGTGCCAGCAGCCAAGATCCTAACGAGGGCTCGGATGAAAAACTGTTTTTT
D gene: .
J gene: TRBJ1-4
V gene: TRBV3-1
clone size: medium-sized